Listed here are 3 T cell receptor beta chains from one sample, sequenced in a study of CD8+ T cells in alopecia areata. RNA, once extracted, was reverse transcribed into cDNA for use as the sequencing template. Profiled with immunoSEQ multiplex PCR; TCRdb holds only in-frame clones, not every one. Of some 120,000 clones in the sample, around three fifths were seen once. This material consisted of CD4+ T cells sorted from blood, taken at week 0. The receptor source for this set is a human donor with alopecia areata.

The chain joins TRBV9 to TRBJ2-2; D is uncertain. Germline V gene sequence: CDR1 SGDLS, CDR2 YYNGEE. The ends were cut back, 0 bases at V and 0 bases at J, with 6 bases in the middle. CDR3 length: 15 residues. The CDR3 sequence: CASSVGNANTGELFF. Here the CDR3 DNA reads TGTGCCAGCAGCGTAGGCAACGCGAACACCGGGGAGCTGTTTTTT.

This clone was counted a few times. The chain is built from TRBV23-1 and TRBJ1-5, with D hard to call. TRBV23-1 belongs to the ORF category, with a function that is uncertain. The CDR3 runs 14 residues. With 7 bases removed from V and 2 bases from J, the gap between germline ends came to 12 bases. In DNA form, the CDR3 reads TGCGCCAGCACCCGCAAGGGAGGCAATCAGCCCCAGCATTTT. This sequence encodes CASTRKGGNQPQHF.

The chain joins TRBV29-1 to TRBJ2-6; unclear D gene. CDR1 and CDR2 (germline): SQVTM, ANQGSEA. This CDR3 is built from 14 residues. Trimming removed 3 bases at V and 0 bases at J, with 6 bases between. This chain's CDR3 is CSVDRISGANVLTF. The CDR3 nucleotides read TGCAGCGTTGACAGAATCTCTGGGGCCAACGTCCTGACTTTC.